These T cell receptor beta chains were read from a single sample in a study of blood T cell repertoires in COVID-19. Clones were read by immunoSEQ multiplex PCR, and TCRdb kept only the in-frame ones, dropping some. The table records fewer than 300,000 clones, roughly 92% of them present only once. The sample comprised peripheral blood. These receptors were taken from a woman aged 30 to 39 with COVID-19, enrolled during active disease. Each CDR3 is given with its conserved first and last residue. A D gene is named only where the DNA matches it firmly. A clone size is listed for some rows: how often the clone was seen (once, few, many), or a class if it is expanded.

DNA	CDR3	J	D	V	size
TGTGCCAGCCTAACGCTCGGGAAGAGAGCTAATGAAAAACTGTTTTTT	CASLTLGKRANEKLFF	TRBJ1-4	NA	TRBV21-1	NA
TGTGCCAGCAGCGCGCGGACTAGCGGGATCCACAATGAGCAGTTCTTC	CASSARTSGIHNEQFF	TRBJ2-1	TRBD2	TRBV7-6	NA
TGTGCCAGCACCGCGCCGGGGTTGAACACTGAAGCTTTCTTT	CASTAPGLNTEAFF	TRBJ1-1	NA	TRBV27	NA
TGTGCCAGCAGTGCGTACCCCTCGGAGTACAATGAGCAGTTCTTC	CASSAYPSEYNEQFF	TRBJ2-1	NA	TRBV6-4	NA
TGTGCCAGCACTGGACTAGCCCAAGAGACCCAGTACTTC	CASTGLAQETQYF	TRBJ2-5	TRBD2	TRBV11-2	NA
TGTGCCAGCAGTTTACCGGACAGAGATAATTCACCCCTCCACTTT	CASSLPDRDNSPLHF	TRBJ1-6	NA	TRBV28	NA
TGTGCCAGCAGTTCAACTAGGTCCCGCGAGCAGTTCTTC	CASSSTRSREQFF	TRBJ2-1	NA	TRBV28	NA
TGTGCCAGTAGGTGGACAGCGTCCAATGAGCAGTTCTTC	CASRWTASNEQFF	TRBJ2-1	NA	TRBV19	NA
TGTGCCAGCAGCCGGGTCTCTTCGACTCGCTACGAGCAGTACTTC	CASSRVSSTRYEQYF	TRBJ2-7	NA	TRBV13	NA
TGTGCCAGCAGCGTCTCCGGGACAGGGTACACTGAAGCTTTCTTT	CASSVSGTGYTEAFF	TRBJ1-1	TRBD1	TRBV9	NA
TGCAGCGTTGAATGGACAGGGGGCAGAGACTATGGCTACACCTTC	CSVEWTGGRDYGYTF	TRBJ1-2	TRBD1	TRBV29-1	NA
TGTGCCAGCAGCCGACGACAGACCGGGCCGAACACTGAAGCTTTCTTT	CASSRRQTGPNTEAFF	TRBJ1-1	NA	TRBV5-6	NA
TGTGCCAGCAGCTTGTATCCAGCGGGAGAAAATGAGCAGTTCTTC	CASSLYPAGENEQFF	TRBJ2-1	TRBD2	TRBV5-5	once